The 9 T cell receptor beta chains presented below share a single source sample, sequenced in a study of cytomegalovirus exposure and HLA in healthy donors. Vbeta (60) and Jbeta (13) primers were used in the PCR. The table came from immunoSEQ multiplex PCR; TCRdb's copy has only in-frame clones and leaves some out. The sample data list about 130,000 clones. Sequenced: PBMCs. The receptors shown here come from a woman between 40 and 50 years old in good health and CMV-seronegative.

The chain recombines TRBV4-2 with TRBJ1-1; no firm D call. The V end lost 1 base, the J end lost 7 bases, and 7 bases lay between the germline ends. Germline V lookup: CDR1 LGHNA, CDR2 YNFKEQ. This CDR3 spans 12 amino acids. The CDR3: CASSQGGDEAFF. The CDR3, as DNA: TGTGCCAGCAGCCAAGGGGGAGATGAAGCTTTCTTT.

CDR3 loop: CASSEWVRERGGYTF. The CDR3 DNA follows: TGTGCCAGCAGTGAATGGGTCCGGGAACGGGGTGGCTACACCTTC. V usage is TRBV2 and J usage is TRBJ1-2; no reliable D call. V gave up 2 bases and J gave up 7 bases, with 17 bases separating them. CDR1 is SNHLY and CDR2 is FYNNEI in the germline V gene. This CDR3 is 15 amino acids long.

A remark on this clone: Other DNA sequences within the sample encode an identical CDR3. The chain joins TRBV28 to TRBJ1-2; D is perhaps TRBD1 (6 bases). The CDR3 loop spans 13 amino acids. The germline CDR1 and CDR2 sequences are MDHEN and SYDVKM. With 2 bases removed from V and 5 bases from J, the gap between germline ends came to 9 bases. In DNA, the CDR3 is TGTGCCAGCAGTTTAGGTCAGGGGTATGGCTACACCTTC. It is translated as CASSLGQGYGYTF.

This chain uses TRBV19 with TRBJ1-2, with 10 bases matching TRBD1. The CDR3 loop spans 14 amino acids. Looked up from germline, CDR1 is LNHDA and CDR2 is SQIVND (reference sequence). The ends lost 5 bases at V and 8 bases at J; junction bases unmatched: 8. The CDR3 DNA reads as TGTGCCAGTAGTCTCGTCCCGGGACAGGGGGGCTACACCTTC. It is translated as CASSLVPGQGGYTF.

The chain combines TRBV4-3 with TRBJ1-6; D uncertain. Per the germline V gene, CDR1 is LGHNA and CDR2 is YSLEER. V was cut by 0 bases and J by 5 bases, with 8 bases left in between. The CDR3 has 15 amino acids. The CDR3 region is CASSQESGNNSPLHF. CDR3 bases: TGCGCCAGCAGCCAAGAAAGCGGGAATAATTCACCCCTCCACTTT.

V is TRBV7-2 and J is TRBJ2-3; TRBD1 might be the D (6 bases). Trimming pared 3 bases from V and 5 bases from J, leaving 12 bases between. Germline loops: CDR1 SGHTA, CDR2 FQGNSA. This CDR3 has 14 residues. CDR3 protein: CASSLGQGRDTQYF. CDR3 nucleotide sequence: TGTGCCAGCAGCTTGGGCCAGGGGCGAGATACGCAGTATTTT.

The rearrangement links TRBV9 to TRBJ2-1; TRBD2 aligns across 9 bases. The CDR3 contains 15 residues. Germline V gene lookup returns CDR1 SGDLS and CDR2 YYNGEE. Germline trimming cut 3 bases from V and 4 bases from J; bases unmatched to any gene: 5. Here the CDR3 DNA reads TGTGCCAGCAGCGCCCTAGCGGGGAGTTACAATGAGCAGTTCTTC. Protein: CASSALAGSYNEQFF.

The chain has TRBV10-2 and TRBJ1-1; 9 positions match TRBD1. Per germline, CDR1 WSHSY and CDR2 SAAADI. V shed 8 bases, J shed 6 bases, and the junction held 10 bases outside the gene matches. This CDR3 has 14 residues. CDR3 protein: CASAYGQGIPEAFF. DNA of the CDR3: TGCGCCAGCGCATATGGACAGGGGATCCCTGAAGCTTTCTTT.

This chain links TRBV28 with TRBJ1-1, with D maybe TRBD1 (6 bases). The V end was cut by 3 bases, the J end by 2 bases, with 10 bases between. Germline V gene lookup returns CDR1 MDHEN and CDR2 SYDVKM. This CDR3 spans 14 amino acids. CDR3 residues: CASSFTGYNTEAFF. In DNA, the CDR3 is TGTGCCAGCAGTTTTACAGGGTACAACACTGAAGCTTTCTTT. The full variable domain, rest sourced from reference TRBV28 and TRBJ1-1, is DVKVTQSSRYLVKRTGEKVFLECVQDMDHENMFWYRQDPGLGLRLIYFSYDVKMKEKGDIPEGYSVSREKKERFSLILESASTNQTSMYLCASSFTGYNTEAFFGQGTRLTVV.